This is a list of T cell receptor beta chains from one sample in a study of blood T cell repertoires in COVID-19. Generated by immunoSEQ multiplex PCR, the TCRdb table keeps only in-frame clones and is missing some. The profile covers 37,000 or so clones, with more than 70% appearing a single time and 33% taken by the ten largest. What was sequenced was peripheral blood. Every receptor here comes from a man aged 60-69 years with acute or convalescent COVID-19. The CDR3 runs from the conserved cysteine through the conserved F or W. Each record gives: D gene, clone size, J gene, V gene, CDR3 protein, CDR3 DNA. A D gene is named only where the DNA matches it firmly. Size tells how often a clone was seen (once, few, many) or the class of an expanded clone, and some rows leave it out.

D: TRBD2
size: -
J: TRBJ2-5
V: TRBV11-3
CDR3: CASSFGGGQSETQYF
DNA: TGTGCCAGCAGCTTTGGGGGAGGGCAGTCAGAGACCCAGTACTTC

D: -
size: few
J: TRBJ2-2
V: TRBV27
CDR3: CASLEDSTGELFF
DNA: TGTGCCAGCCTCGAGGACAGCACCGGGGAGCTGTTTTTT

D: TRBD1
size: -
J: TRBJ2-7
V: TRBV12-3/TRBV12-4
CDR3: CASRTDRGGEQYF
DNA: TGTGCCAGCAGAACCGACAGGGGCGGCGAGCAGTACTTC

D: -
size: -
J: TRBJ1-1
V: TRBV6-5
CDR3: CASSHGVSTEAFF
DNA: TGTGCCAGCAGCCACGGGGTATCCACTGAAGCTTTCTTT

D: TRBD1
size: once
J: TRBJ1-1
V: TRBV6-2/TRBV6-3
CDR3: CASSAYTPGQGLMNTEAFF
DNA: TGTGCCAGCAGTGCCTACACCCCGGGACAGGGACTCATGAACACTGAAGCTTTCTTT

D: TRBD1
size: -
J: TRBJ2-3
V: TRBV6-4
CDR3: CASSDGTGGATDTQYF
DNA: TGTGCCAGCAGTGACGGGACAGGGGGCGCGACAGATACGCAGTATTTT

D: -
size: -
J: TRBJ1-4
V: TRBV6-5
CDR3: CASSYLVETNEKLFF
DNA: TGTGCCAGCAGTTACCTAGTGGAAACTAATGAAAAACTGTTTTTT

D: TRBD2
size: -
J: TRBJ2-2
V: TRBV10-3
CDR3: CAISFGGGTGELFF
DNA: TGTGCCATCAGCTTCGGGGGAGGGACCGGGGAGCTGTTTTTT

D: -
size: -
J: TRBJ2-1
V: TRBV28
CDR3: CASLAPTQTNEQFF
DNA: TGTGCCAGCCTCGCTCCAACACAGACAAATGAGCAGTTCTTC

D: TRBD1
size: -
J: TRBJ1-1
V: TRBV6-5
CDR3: CASSYPGGITEAFF
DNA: TGTGCCAGCAGTTACCCAGGGGGTATCACTGAAGCTTTCTTT

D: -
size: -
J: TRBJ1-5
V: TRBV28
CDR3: CASSLRGDNQPQHF
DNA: TGTGCCAGCAGTTTACGGGGTGACAATCAGCCCCAGCATTTT

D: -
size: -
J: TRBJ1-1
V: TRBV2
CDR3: CASSTGLNTEAFF
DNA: TGTGCCAGCAGTACAGGGCTTAACACTGAAGCTTTCTTT

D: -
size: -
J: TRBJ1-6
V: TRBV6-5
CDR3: CASSGVENSPLHF
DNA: TGTGCCAGCTCAGGGGTTGAGAATTCACCCCTCCACTTT

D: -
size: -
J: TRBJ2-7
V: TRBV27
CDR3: CASSALGVLGEQYF
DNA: TGTGCCAGCAGTGCCCTAGGGGTGCTCGGCGAGCAGTACTTC

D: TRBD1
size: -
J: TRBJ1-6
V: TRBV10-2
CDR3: CASSQPQGAGTPLHF
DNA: TGCGCCAGCAGTCAGCCGCAGGGGGCTGGGACACCCCTCCACTTT

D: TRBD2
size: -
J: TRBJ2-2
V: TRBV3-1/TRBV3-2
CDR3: CASSHTGGMNRGELFF
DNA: TGTGCCAGCAGCCACACGGGAGGGATGAATAGGGGGGAGCTGTTTTTT

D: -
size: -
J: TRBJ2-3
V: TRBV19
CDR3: CASSIAGTQTDTQYF
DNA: TGTGCCAGTAGTATAGCGGGGACTCAAACAGATACGCAGTATTTT

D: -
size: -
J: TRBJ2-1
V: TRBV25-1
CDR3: CASSDGTEGYSEQFF
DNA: TGTGCCAGCAGTGACGGGACGGAGGGATATAGTGAGCAGTTCTTC

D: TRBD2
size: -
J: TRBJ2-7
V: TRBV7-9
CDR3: CASSSTGTSGSYEQYF
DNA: TGTGCCAGCAGCTCAACGGGGACTAGCGGGAGCTACGAGCAGTACTTC

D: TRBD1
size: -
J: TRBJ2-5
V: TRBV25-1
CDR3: CASSELTGLGETQYF
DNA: TGTGCCAGCAGTGAATTGACAGGGCTGGGAGAGACCCAGTACTTC

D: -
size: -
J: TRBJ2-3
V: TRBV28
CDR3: CASSFPSGSSTDTQYF
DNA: TGTGCCAGCAGTTTCCCCAGCGGCTCTAGCACAGATACGCAGTATTTT

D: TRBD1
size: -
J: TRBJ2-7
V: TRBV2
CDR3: CASSRGQSYEQYF
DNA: TGTGCCAGCAGCCGGGGACAGTCCTACGAGCAGTACTTC

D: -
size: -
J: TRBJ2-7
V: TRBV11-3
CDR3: CASSLALGTLRRQQYF
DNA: TGTGCCAGCAGCTTAGCCTTGGGGACACTTAGACGGCAGCAGTACTTC

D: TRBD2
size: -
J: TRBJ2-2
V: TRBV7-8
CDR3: CASSSTGLAGGGGELFF
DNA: TGTGCCAGCAGCTCCACGGGACTAGCGGGAGGTGGTGGGGAGCTGTTTTTT

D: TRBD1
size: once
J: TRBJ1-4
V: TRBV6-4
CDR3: CASSEGTGGGEKLFF
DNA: TGTGCCAGCAGTGAAGGGACAGGGGGCGGTGAAAAACTGTTTTTT

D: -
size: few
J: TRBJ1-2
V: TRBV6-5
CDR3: CASTPSGVYGYTF
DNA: TGTGCCAGCACTCCCTCGGGGGTCTATGGCTACACCTTC

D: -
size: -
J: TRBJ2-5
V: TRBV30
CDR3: CAWSRRLETQYF
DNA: TGTGCCTGGAGCCGGCGGTTAGAGACCCAGTACTTC

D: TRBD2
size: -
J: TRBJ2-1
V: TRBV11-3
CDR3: CASSSAGGPNNEQFF
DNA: TGTGCCAGCAGCTCAGCGGGAGGGCCCAACAATGAGCAGTTCTTC

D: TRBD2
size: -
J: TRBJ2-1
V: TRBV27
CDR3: CASSFAQLRLAGAGDEQFF
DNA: TGTGCCAGCAGTTTCGCCCAACTAAGACTAGCGGGAGCTGGCGATGAGCAGTTCTTC

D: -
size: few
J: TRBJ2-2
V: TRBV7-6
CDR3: CASSSPGVTGELFF
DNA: TGTGCCAGCAGCTCTCCGGGAGTCACCGGGGAGCTGTTTTTT

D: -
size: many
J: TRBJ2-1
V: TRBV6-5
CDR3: CASSSESYNEQFF
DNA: TGTGCCAGCAGTAGCGAGTCATACAATGAGCAGTTCTTC

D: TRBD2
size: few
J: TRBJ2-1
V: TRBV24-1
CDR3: CATSDADLTTGSGRGSEQFF
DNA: TGTGCCACCAGTGATGCTGACCTGACTACGGGCAGCGGGAGGGGCAGTGAGCAGTTCTTC

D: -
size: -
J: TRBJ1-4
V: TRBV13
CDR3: CASSPMDHRDEKLFF
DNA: TGTGCCAGCAGCCCAATGGACCACAGGGATGAAAAACTGTTTTTT

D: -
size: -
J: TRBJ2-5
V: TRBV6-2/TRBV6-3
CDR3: CASSSDSVQETQYF
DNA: TGTGCCAGCAGTTCAGATTCAGTCCAAGAGACCCAGTACTTC

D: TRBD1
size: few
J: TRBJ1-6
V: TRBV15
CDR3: CATSNRGYYNSPLHF
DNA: TGTGCCACCAGCAACAGGGGCTACTATAATTCACCCCTCCACTTT

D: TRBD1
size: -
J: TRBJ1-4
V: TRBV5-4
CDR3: CASSLPGQGAATNEKLFF
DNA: TGTGCCAGCAGTTTGCCGGGACAGGGGGCTGCAACTAATGAAAAACTGTTTTTT

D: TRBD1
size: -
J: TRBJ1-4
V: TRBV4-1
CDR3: CASSQGDRMDEKLFF
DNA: TGCGCCAGCAGCCAAGGGGACAGAATGGATGAAAAACTGTTTTTT

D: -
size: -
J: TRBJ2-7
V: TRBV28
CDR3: CASSFPWDSLSYEQYF
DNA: TGTGCCAGCAGTTTTCCATGGGACTCACTCTCCTACGAGCAGTACTTC

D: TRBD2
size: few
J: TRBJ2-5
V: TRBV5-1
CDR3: CASTLSGSETQYF
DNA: TGCGCCAGCACGCTAAGCGGGAGTGAGACCCAGTACTTC

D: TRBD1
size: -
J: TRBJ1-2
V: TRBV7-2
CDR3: CASSEGTGRLEGYTF
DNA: TGTGCCAGCAGCGAGGGGACAGGACGACTGGAAGGCTACACCTTC

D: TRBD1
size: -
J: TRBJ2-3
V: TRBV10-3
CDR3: CAIRTGQTSTDTQYF
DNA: TGTGCCATCAGGACGGGACAGACTAGCACAGATACGCAGTATTTT

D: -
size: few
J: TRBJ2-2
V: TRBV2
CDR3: CASSFRNTGELFF
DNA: TGTGCCAGCAGTTTTCGGAACACCGGGGAGCTGTTTTTT

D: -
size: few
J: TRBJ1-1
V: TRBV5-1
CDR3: CASSLVFRGENTEAFF
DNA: TGCGCCAGCAGCTTGGTCTTCCGGGGGGAGAACACTGAAGCTTTCTTT

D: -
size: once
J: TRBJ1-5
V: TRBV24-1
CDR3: CATSDGGFQPQHF
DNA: TGTGCCACCAGTGATGGGGGGTTTCAGCCCCAGCATTTT

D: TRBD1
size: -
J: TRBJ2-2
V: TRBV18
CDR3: CASSRGGRNTGELFF
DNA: TGTGCCAGCTCACGAGGGGGCAGAAACACCGGGGAGCTGTTTTTT

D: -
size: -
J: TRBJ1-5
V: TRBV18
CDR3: CASSPQRGQPQHF
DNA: TGTGCCAGCTCACCACAAAGGGGGCAGCCCCAGCATTTT

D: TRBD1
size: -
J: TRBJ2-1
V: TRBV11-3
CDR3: CASSLGTGGNEQFF
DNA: TGTGCCAGCAGCTTAGGGACAGGGGGAAATGAGCAGTTCTTC

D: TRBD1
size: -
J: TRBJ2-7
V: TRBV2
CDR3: CAIQRTGNYEQYF
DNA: TGTGCCATACAACGGACAGGGAACTACGAGCAGTACTTC

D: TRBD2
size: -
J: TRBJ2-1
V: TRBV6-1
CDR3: CASSAPSGRDVYNEQFF
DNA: TGTGCCAGCAGTGCTCCTAGCGGGAGGGACGTCTACAATGAGCAGTTCTTC

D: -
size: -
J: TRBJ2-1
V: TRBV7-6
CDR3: CASSLPAGTYSYNEQFF
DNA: TGTGCCAGCAGCTTACCCGCCGGGACATACTCCTACAATGAGCAGTTCTTC

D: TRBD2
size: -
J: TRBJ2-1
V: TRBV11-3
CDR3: CASSKPKPGLGPEEQFF
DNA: TGTGCCAGCAGCAAACCCAAACCGGGACTAGGTCCAGAGGAGCAGTTCTTC

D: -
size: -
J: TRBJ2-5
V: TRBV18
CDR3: CASSIQTGPQETQYF
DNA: TGTGCCAGCTCAATACAGACAGGTCCCCAAGAGACCCAGTACTTC

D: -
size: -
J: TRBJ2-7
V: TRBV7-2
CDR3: CASSLTSYEQYF
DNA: TGTGCCAGCAGCTTGACTAGCTACGAGCAGTACTTC

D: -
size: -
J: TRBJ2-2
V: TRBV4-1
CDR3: CASSQDSVRTIQAGELFF
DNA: TGCGCCAGCAGCCAAGATAGTGTCAGAACCATACAGGCCGGGGAGCTGTTTTTT

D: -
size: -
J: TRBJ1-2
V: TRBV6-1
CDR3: CASSERGGSYGYTF
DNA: TGTGCCAGCAGTGAAAGGGGGGGGTCCTATGGCTACACCTTC